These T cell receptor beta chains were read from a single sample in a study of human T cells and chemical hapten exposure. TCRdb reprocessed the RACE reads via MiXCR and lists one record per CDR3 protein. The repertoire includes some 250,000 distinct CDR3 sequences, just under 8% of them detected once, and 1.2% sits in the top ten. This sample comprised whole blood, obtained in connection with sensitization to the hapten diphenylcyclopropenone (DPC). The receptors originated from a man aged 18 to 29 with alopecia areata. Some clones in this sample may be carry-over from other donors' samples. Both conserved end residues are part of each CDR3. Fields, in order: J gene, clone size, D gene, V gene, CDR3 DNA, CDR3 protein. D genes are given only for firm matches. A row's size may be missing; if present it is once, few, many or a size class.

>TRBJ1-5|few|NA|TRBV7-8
TGTGCCAGCAGCTTCCGACGTACTAGCAATCAGCCCCAGCATTTT
CASSFRRTSNQPQHF
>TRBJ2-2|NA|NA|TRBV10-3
TGTGCCATCAGGGAAGTGGCAGGGAACACCGGGGAGCTGTTTTTT
CAIREVAGNTGELFF
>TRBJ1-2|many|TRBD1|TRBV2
TGTGCCAGCAGTGAAGCGCAGGGGGCTAACTATGGCTACACCTTC
CASSEAQGANYGYTF
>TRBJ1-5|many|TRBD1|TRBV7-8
TGTGCCAGCAGCCCTGGGACAGGTATACGTAGCAATCAGCCCCAGCATTTT
CASSPGTGIRSNQPQHF
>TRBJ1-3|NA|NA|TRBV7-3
TGTGCCAGCAGCTCTGGGGGCAGAGAGAGCTCTGGAAACACCATATATTTT
CASSSGGRESSGNTIYF
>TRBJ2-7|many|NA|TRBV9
TGTGCCAGCAGCGTAGGGGCAACAACCTACGAGCAGTACTTC
CASSVGATTYEQYF
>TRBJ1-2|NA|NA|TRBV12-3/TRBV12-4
TGTGCCAGCATCCCCACAGGTCGCGGTGGCTACACCTTC
CASIPTGRGGYTF
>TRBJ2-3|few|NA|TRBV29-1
TGCAGCGTGCTATTTAACCGGGACCCAGGGCGCACAGATACGCAGTATTTT
CSVLFNRDPGRTDTQYF
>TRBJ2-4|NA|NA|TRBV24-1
TGTGCCACTCGAGGTCGAGAACCCAGTACCATTCAGTACTTC
CATRGREPSTIQYF
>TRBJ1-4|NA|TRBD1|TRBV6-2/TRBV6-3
TGTGCCAGCAGCAGAACAGGGGTGAATGAAAAACTGTTTTTT
CASSRTGVNEKLFF
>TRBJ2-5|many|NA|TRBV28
TGTGCCAGCAGTAGGGGCCTCCGCTCCCAGACCCAGTACTTC
CASSRGLRSQTQYF
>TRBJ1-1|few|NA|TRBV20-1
TGCAGTGCTAGGAAGAACCCAGGTGGGGACACTGAAGCTTTCTTT
CSARKNPGGDTEAFF
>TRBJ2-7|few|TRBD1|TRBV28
TGTGCCAGCAGTTTAATACGCGGGACAGGTCCCTACGAGCAGTACTTC
CASSLIRGTGPYEQYF
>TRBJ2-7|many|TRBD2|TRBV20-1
TGCAGTGCTAGAGACCGACTAGCGGGGGGCTACGAGCAGTACTTC
CSARDRLAGGYEQYF
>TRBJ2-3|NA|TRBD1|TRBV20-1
TGCAGTGCTAGAAGGACAGGGGTCACAGATACGCAGTATTTT
CSARRTGVTDTQYF
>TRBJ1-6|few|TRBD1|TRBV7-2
TGTGCCAGCAGCTTAGAGGACGGACAGGGTTGGAGGATGGCAAATTCACCCCTCCACTTT
CASSLEDGQGWRMANSPLHF
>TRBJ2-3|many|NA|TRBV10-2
TGCGCCAGCAGAGAGGACCAGACAAGAATAAATACGCAGTATTTT
CASREDQTRINTQYF
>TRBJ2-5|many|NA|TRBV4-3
TGCGCCAGCAGCCAAGCTCTGGGAACAGAGGTAGAGACCCAGTACTTC
CASSQALGTEVETQYF
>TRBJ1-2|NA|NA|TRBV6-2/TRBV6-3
TGTGCCAGCAGTCACAGGACGGAGTATGTAGGCTACACCTTC
CASSHRTEYVGYTF
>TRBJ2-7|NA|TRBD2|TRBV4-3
TGCGCCAGCAGCCAATCTCAGCGGGGGGCGGTCTACGAGCAGTACTTC
CASSQSQRGAVYEQYF
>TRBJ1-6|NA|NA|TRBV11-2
TGTGCCAGCAGCTTCGGGCAGGGTCATTCACCCCTCCACTTT
CASSFGQGHSPLHF
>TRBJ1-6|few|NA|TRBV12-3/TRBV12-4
TGTGCCAGCAGCTCCCAAGCGGACAGAGCCACTTCACCCCTCCACTTT
CASSSQADRATSPLHF
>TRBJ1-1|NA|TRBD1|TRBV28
TGTGCCAGCAGAGAAGACAGGGACACTGAAGCTTTCTTT
CASREDRDTEAFF
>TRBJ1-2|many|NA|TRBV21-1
TGTGCCAGCAGAGATGGACAGAACTACTATGGCTACACCTTC
CASRDGQNYYGYTF
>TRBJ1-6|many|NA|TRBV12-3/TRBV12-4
TGTGCCAGCAGAGTTACCTCCTATAATTCACCCCTCCACTTT
CASRVTSYNSPLHF
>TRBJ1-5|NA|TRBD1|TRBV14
TGTGCCAGCAGCCCGACAGGGGGCCTGAGCAATCAGCCCCAGCATTTT
CASSPTGGLSNQPQHF
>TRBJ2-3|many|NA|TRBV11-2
TGTGCCAGCAGCTTCAACATAGATACGCAGTATTTT
CASSFNIDTQYF
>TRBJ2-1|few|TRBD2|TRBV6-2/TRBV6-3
TGTGCCAGCAGCTCGACCTCCTTTGGGCTAGCGGGGGAATACAATGAGCAGTTCTTC
CASSSTSFGLAGEYNEQFF
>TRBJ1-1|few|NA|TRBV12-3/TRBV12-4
TGTGCCAGCAGCCTGTCGGGGGCGGTCATGAACACTGAAGCTTTCTTT
CASSLSGAVMNTEAFF
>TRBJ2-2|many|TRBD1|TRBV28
TGTGCCAGCAGTCCTCCGGGACAGGGGGATTGGACCGGGGAGCTGTTTTTT
CASSPPGQGDWTGELFF
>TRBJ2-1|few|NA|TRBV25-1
TGTGCCAGCAGTAGTGTGGGGAGATCGGACTACAATGAGCAGTTCTTC
CASSSVGRSDYNEQFF
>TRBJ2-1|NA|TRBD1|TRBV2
TGTGCCAGCAGTGAACGGACAGGTTTCTACAATGAGCAGTTCTTC
CASSERTGFYNEQFF
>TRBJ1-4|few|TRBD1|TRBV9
TGTGCCAGCAGCGAGCAACAGGGGACTAATGAAAAACTGTTTTTT
CASSEQQGTNEKLFF
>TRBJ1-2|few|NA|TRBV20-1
TGCAGTGCTAGCCTTAGGGACAACTATGGCTACACCTTC
CSASLRDNYGYTF
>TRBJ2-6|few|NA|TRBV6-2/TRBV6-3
TGTGCCAGCAGTTACTCACGTAAGATTCAGGACAGCCGTCCCCGGTCTGGGGCCAACGTCCTGACTTTC
CASSYSRKIQDSRPRSGANVLTF
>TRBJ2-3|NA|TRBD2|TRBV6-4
TGTGCCAGCAGTTACGGACTAGCGGGGGGTACAGATACGCAGTATTTT
CASSYGLAGGTDTQYF
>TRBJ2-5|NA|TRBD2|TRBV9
TGTGCCAGCAGGAGAGACGGGGGGGCTTTAGAGACCCAGTACTTC
CASRRDGGALETQYF
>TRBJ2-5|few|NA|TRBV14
TGTGCCAGCAGCTGGGCGAAAGAGACCCAGTACTTC
CASSWAKETQYF
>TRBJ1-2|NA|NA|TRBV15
TGTGCCACCAGTTCGGACCCTGACTATGGCTACACCTTC
CATSSDPDYGYTF
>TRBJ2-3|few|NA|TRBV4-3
TGCGCCAGCAGCCAGGCAAGCACAGATACGCAGTATTTT
CASSQASTDTQYF
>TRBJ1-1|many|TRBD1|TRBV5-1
TGCGCCAGCAGCGCGGGACAGGGGGCGTCGAACACTGAAGCTTTCTTT
CASSAGQGASNTEAFF
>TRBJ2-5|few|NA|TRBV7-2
TGTGCCAGCAGCTTAAGGGTCACGGGGCTTGAGACCCAGTACTTC
CASSLRVTGLETQYF
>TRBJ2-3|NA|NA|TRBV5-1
TGCGCCAGCAGTGTGCCGGTCCGTGTAGCAGATACGCAGTATTTT
CASSVPVRVADTQYF
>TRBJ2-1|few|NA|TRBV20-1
TGCAGTGCTAGAGTCCACTCTGAGCAGTTCTTC
CSARVHSEQFF
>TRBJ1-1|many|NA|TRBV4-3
TGCGCCAGCAGCCCAACAGGCTCTGAAGCTTTCTTT
CASSPTGSEAFF
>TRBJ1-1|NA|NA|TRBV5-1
TGCGCCAGCAGCTTGGCCGGACCCAACACTGAAGCTTTCTTT
CASSLAGPNTEAFF
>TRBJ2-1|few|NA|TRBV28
TGTGCCACCGCGCGGGGCTCCTACAATGAGCAGTTCTTC
CATARGSYNEQFF
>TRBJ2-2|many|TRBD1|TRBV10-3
TGTGCCATCAGTGAATCGACAGGGTACGGGGAGCTGTTTTTT
CAISESTGYGELFF
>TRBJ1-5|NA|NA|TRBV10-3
TGTGCCATCAGTGACCGTGATGATCAGCCCCAGCATTTT
CAISDRDDQPQHF
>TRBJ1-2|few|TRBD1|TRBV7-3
TGTGCCAGCAGCATACGGGACAGGGGAATCTATCACTATGGCTACACCTTC
CASSIRDRGIYHYGYTF
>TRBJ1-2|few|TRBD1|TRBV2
TGTGCCAGCAGTGAAGCAGGACAGGGAAGGACCTACACCTTC
CASSEAGQGRTYTF
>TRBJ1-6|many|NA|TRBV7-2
TGTGCCAGCAGCTTAGCGGGGGTGGGCTCCTATAATTCACCCCTCCACTTT
CASSLAGVGSYNSPLHF
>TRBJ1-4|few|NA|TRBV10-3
TGTGCCATCAACCGTTCGGGTAATGAAAAACTGTTTTTT
CAINRSGNEKLFF
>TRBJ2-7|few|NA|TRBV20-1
TGCAGTGCTAGAGATCTGGATAGCTCCTACGAGCAGTACTTC
CSARDLDSSYEQYF
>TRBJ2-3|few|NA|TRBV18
TGTGCCAGCTCACCACCTACTATCCATACGCAGTATTTT
CASSPPTIHTQYF
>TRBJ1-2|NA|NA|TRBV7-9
TGTGCCAGCAGTCGCGACAGGATAAATGGCTACACCTTC
CASSRDRINGYTF
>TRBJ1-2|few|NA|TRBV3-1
TGTGCCAGCAGCCAACAAGAAGATTTATATGGCTACACCTTC
CASSQQEDLYGYTF
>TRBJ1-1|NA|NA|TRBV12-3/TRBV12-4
TGTGCCAGCACCCCCCATAAAGACGGCAAGAACACTGAAGCTTTCTTT
CASTPHKDGKNTEAFF
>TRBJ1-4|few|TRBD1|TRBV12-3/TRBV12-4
TGTGCCAGCAGTTTAGGGACAGGGGTTGAAAAACTGTTTTTT
CASSLGTGVEKLFF
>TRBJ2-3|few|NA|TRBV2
TGTGCCAGCAGCCACCGGGACACCAGATTAGATACGCAGTATTTT
CASSHRDTRLDTQYF